The T cell receptor (beta chain) under discussion was sequenced for a study of blood T cell repertoires in COVID-19. At the level of the study: Italy, Spain and the United States were the sources of the convalescent and acute COVID-19 samples. T cells, B-cell-depleted T cells, or PBMCs supplied cDNA or gDNA.

Methods used by the authors: The authors estimated nucleated cell counts from reference gene primer amplification. Clones were read by immunoSEQ multiplex PCR, and TCRdb kept only the in-frame ones, dropping some. For V, J and clone size, that table is used; D and trimming come from the DNA. The sample has around 180,000 clones, 65% to 85% seen once. The germline V gene encodes CDR1 MRHNA and CDR2 SNTAGT. Losses at the gene ends were 4 bases for V and 4 bases for J; bases not matched to a gene: 3. There are 13 residues in the CDR3. The sequenced material came from peripheral blood. The rearrangement joins TRBV6-4 to TRBJ1-1, with TRBD1 identical over 7 bases. The clonotype originates from a man aged 60 to 69 with active or convalescent COVID-19. The CDR3 loop is CASSANRGTEAFF. The CDR3 DNA reads TGTGCCAGCAGTGCCAACAGGGGCACTGAAGCTTTCTTT.